This T cell receptor beta chain was found in a study of blood T cell repertoires in COVID-19. About the research overall: In each case, the material was cDNA or gDNA derived from T cells, B-cell-depleted T cells, or PBMCs.

The CDR3 consists of 15 residues. Germline assignment: CDR1 LNHDA and CDR2 SQIVND (reference sequence). V lost 2 bases and J 3 bases, leaving 13 bases between the germline ends. Original processing methods: Scientists estimated how many nucleated cells there were by amplifying reference gene primers. Assay used: immunoSEQ multiplex PCR; TCRdb lists only in-frame clones, some missing. D and trimming were read from the DNA, whereas the V and J calls and clone size are those reported in that table. The table has about 150,000 clones, about 85% seen once. The chain is built from TRBV19 and TRBJ1-1; a possible D gene is TRBD1 (6 bases). The sample comprised peripheral blood. The clonotype originates from a woman in her 70s with acute or convalescent COVID-19. CDR3 sequence reads: CASSISPGQYTEAFF. In DNA form, the CDR3 reads TGTGCCAGTAGTATATCGCCAGGACAGTACACTGAAGCTTTCTTT.